The rows below give T cell receptor beta chains drawn from one sample of a study of shared clonotypes between healthy human individuals. Assay used: immunoSEQ multiplex PCR; TCRdb lists only in-frame clones, some missing. The data show around 610,000 clones, about 96% seen once. Sequenced: naive CD8+ T cells sorted from blood. These receptors were collected from a woman aged 25 to 45 in good health. Each CDR3 is given with its conserved first and last residue. D genes are given only for firm matches. The listing skips clone size in some rows; elsewhere it reads once, few, many or a size class.

TRBJ2-3	TRBV5-1	TRBD2	.	CASSLAAGGPDTQYF	TGCGCCAGCAGCTTGGCAGCGGGAGGACCAGATACGCAGTATTTT
TRBJ1-1	TRBV28	.	.	CASSFREITEAFF	TGTGCCAGCAGTTTCCGGGAGATCACTGAAGCTTTCTTT
TRBJ2-7	TRBV2	TRBD2	.	CASTGPFSGSFVHEQYF	TGTGCCAGCACTGGACCCTTTAGCGGGAGTTTTGTCCACGAGCAGTACTTC
TRBJ2-7	TRBV5-4	TRBD2	.	CASSLALAGERGNYEQYF	TGTGCCAGCAGCTTGGCCCTAGCGGGAGAACGGGGAAACTACGAGCAGTACTTC
TRBJ2-1	TRBV15	TRBD1	.	CATSRGDSALDINEQFF	TGTGCCACCAGCAGAGGGGACAGCGCGTTGGACATCAATGAGCAGTTCTTC
TRBJ2-7	TRBV7-8	TRBD2	.	CASTSKGRLAGVGYEQYF	TGTGCCAGCACCTCTAAAGGCAGGTTAGCGGGAGTTGGGTACGAGCAGTACTTC
TRBJ2-7	TRBV27	.	.	CASSFETDHYEQYF	TGTGCCAGCAGTTTTGAGACCGACCACTACGAGCAGTACTTC
TRBJ1-1	TRBV7-9	.	.	CASSETGYTEAFF	TGTGCCAGCAGCGAAACAGGGTACACTGAAGCTTTCTTT
TRBJ2-3	TRBV7-9	.	.	CASSLPGISSDTQYF	TGTGCCAGCAGCTTACCTGGGATCTCCTCGGATACGCAGTATTTT
TRBJ2-5	TRBV21-1	.	.	CASSNWTGSQETQYF	TGTGCCAGCAGCAATTGGACAGGGAGCCAAGAGACCCAGTACTTC
TRBJ2-1	TRBV7-9	TRBD2	.	CASKGTSSYNEQFF	TGTGCCAGTAAAGGGACTAGCAGTTACAATGAGCAGTTCTTC
TRBJ2-1	TRBV7-6	.	.	CASSLEPYNEQFF	TGTGCCAGCAGCTTAGAACCGTACAATGAGCAGTTCTTC
TRBJ2-7	TRBV7-9	TRBD1	.	CASSLIQGATF	TGTGCCAGCAGCTTAATCCAGGGGGCCACCTTC
TRBJ2-3	TRBV4-1	TRBD2	.	CASSLPSSGTGADTQYF	TGCGCCAGCAGCCTCCCCAGCAGCGGGACTGGGGCAGATACGCAGTATTTT
TRBJ2-1	TRBV4-1	TRBD2	once	CASSPTSGRGNEQFF	TGCGCCAGCAGCCCAACTAGCGGGAGGGGTAATGAGCAGTTCTTC
TRBJ1-2	TRBV6-5	.	.	CASSYGLNYGYTF	TGTGCCAGCAGTTACGGGCTCAACTATGGCTACACCTTC
TRBJ2-7	TRBV28	.	.	CASSDSYEQYF	TGTGCCAGCAGCGACTCCTACGAGCAGTACTTC
TRBJ2-7	TRBV28	.	.	CASSKVDSLYSYEQYF	TGTGCCAGCAGTAAGGTGGACAGCCTTTACTCCTACGAGCAGTACTTC